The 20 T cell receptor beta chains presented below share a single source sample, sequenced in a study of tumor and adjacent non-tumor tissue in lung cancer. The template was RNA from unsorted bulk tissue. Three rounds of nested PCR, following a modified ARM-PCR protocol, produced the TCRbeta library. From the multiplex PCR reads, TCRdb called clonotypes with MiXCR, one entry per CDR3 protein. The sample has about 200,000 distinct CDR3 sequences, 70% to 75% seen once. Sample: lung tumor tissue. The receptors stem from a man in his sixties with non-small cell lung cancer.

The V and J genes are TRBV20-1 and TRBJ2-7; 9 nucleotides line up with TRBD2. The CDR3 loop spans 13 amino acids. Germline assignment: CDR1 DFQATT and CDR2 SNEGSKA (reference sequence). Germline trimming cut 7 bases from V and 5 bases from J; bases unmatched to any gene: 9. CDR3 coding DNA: TGCAGTGTCCGTGGGCGGGAGGGTCACGAGCAGTACTTC. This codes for CSVRGREGHEQYF.

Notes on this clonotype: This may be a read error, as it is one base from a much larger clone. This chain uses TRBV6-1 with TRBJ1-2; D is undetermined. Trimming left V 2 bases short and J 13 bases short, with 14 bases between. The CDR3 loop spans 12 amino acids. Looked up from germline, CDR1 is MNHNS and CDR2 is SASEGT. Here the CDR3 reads CASSEMGGSSTF. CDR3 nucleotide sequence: TGTGCCAGCAGTGAAATGGGAGGCTCCAGCACCTTC.

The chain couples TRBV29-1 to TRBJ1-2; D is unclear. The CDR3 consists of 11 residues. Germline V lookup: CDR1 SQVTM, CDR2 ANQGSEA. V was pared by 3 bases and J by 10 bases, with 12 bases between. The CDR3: CSVEDGRDYTF. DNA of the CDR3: TGCAGCGTTGAGGACGGCCGTGACTACACCTTC.

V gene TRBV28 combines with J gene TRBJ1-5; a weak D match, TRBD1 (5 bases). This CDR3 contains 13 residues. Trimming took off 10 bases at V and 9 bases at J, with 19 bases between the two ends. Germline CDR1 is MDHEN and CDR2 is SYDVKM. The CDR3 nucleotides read TGTGCCATCCAAAAGCAGGGTTTTCTGCCCCAGCATTTT. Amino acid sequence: CAIQKQGFLPQHF.

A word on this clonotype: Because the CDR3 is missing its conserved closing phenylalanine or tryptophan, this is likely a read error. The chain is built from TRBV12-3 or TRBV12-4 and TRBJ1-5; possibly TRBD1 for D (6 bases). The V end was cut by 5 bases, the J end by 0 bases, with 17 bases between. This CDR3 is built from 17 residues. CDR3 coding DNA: TGTGCCAGCAGTAAAACGACAGGCGTTTATAGCAATCAGCCCCAGCATTAT. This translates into CASSKTTGVYSNQPQHY.

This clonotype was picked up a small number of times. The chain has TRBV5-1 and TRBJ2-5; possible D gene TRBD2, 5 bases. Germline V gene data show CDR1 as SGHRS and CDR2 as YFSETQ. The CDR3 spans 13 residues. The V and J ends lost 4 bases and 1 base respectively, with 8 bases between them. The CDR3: CASSEGFQETQYF. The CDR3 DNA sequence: TGCGCCAGCAGCGAGGGATTCCAAGAGACCCAGTACTTC.

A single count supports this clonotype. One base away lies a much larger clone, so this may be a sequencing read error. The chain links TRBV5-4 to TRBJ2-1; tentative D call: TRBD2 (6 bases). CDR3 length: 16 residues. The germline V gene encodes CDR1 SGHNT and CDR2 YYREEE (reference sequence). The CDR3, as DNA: TGTGCCAGCAGCCCCTCGCTAGCGCCGTCCTACAATCAGCAGTTCTTC. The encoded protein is CASSPSLAPSYNQQFF.

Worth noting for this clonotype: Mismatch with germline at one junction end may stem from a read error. CDR3 residues: CSVEGQGRSYSYTF. The CDR3 DNA is TGCAGCGTTGAGGGGCAGGGACGTTCCTATAGCTACACCTTC. The rearrangement links TRBV29-1 to TRBJ1-2, with a possible D match to TRBD1 (5 bases). CDR1 SQVTM and CDR2 ANQGSEA come from the germline V gene. The CDR3 is 14 residues long.

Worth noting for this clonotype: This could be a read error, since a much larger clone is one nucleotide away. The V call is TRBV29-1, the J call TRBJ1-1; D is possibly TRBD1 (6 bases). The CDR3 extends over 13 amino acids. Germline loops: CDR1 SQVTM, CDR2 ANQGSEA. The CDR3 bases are TGCAGCGGCCTAGGGCAGGGGAACAATGAAGCTTTCTTT. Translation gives CSGLGQGNNEAFF.

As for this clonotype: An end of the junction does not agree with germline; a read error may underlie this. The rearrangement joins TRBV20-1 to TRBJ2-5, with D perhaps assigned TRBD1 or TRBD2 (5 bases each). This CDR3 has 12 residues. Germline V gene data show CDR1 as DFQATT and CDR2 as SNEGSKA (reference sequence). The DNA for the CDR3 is TGCAGTGCTAGCAGGGATCAAGGGACCCGGTACTTC. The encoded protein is CSASRDQGTRYF.

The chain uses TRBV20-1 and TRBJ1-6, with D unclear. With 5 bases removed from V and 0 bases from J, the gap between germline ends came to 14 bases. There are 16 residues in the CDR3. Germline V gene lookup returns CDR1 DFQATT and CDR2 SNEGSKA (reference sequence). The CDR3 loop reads CSAPRRSGSYNSPLHF. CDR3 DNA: TGCAGTGCTCCAAGGCGGTCGGGCTCCTATAATTCACCCCTCCACTTT.

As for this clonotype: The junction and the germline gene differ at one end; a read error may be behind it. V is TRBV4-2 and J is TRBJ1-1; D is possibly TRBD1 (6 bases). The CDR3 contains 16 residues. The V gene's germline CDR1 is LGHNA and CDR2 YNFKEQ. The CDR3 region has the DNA TGTGCCAGCAGCCAAGCCGGGTCAGGGGTTGCCACTGAGGCTTTCTTT. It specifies CASSQAGSGVATEAFF.

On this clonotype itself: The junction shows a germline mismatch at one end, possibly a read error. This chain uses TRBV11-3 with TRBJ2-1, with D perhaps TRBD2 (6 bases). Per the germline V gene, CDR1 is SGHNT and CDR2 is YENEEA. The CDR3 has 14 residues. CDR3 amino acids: CASSLDLISGEQFF. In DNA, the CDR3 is TGCGCCAGCAGCTTAGACCTAATTAGCGGAGAGCAGTTCTTC.

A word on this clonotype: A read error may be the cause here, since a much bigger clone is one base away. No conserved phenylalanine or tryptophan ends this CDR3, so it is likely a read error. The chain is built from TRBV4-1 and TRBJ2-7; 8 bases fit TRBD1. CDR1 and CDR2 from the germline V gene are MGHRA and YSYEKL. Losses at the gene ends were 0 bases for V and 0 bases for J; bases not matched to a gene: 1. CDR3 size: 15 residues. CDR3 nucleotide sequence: TGCGCCAGCAGCCAAGAGGACAGGGCCTCCTACGAGCAGTACCTC. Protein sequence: CASSQEDRASYEQYL.

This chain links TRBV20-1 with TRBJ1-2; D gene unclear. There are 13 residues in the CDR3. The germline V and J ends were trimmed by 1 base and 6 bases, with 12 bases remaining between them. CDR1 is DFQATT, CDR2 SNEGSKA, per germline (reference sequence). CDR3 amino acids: CSARADEGNGYTF. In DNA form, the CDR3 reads TGCAGTGCTAGAGCCGATGAGGGAAATGGCTACACCTTC.

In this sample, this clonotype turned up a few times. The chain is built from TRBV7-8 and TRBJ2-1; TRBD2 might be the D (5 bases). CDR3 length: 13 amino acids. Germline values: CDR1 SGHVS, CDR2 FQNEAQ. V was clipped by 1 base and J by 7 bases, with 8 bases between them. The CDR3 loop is CASSLDLANEQFF. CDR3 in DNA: TGTGCCAGCAGCTTAGACTTAGCGAATGAGCAGTTCTTC.

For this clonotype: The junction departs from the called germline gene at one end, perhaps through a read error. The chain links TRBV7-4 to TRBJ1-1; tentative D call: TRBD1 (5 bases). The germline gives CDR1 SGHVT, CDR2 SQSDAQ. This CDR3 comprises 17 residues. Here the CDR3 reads CARSPRAQVRADTEAFF. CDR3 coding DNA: TGTGCCAGGAGCCCGCGGGCACAGGTAAGGGCAGACACCGAAGCTTTCTTT.

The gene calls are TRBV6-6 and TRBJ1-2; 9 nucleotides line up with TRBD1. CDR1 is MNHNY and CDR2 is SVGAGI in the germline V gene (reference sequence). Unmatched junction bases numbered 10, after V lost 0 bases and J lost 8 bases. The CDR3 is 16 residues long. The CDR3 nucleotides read TGTGCCAGCAGTTACTCGGGACAGGGATGGAGTCGAGGCTACACCTTC. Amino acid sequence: CASSYSGQGWSRGYTF.

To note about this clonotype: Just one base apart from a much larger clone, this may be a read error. In nucleotides, the CDR3 is TGCGCCAGCAGCCATACAGATTTCGACGAGCAGTACTTC. Amino acids: CASSHTDFDEQYF. The chain recombines TRBV4-3 with TRBJ2-7, with no clear D. Trimming removed 3 bases at V and 5 bases at J, with 11 bases between. CDR1 and CDR2 from the germline V gene are LGHNA and YSLEER. The CDR3 spans 13 residues.

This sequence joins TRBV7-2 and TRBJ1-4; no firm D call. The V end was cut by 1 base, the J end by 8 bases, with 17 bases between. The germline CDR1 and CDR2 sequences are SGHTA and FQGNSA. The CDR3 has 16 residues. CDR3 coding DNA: TGTGCCAGCAGCTTAGGGGTGGTCCGAGGGAGCGAAAAACTGTTTTTT. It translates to CASSLGVVRGSEKLFF.